The present T cell receptor beta chain was sequenced within a study of shared clonotypes between healthy human individuals. Turning to the study itself: The people who gave samples were a couple of women and three men aged 18 to 49.

This CDR3 has 15 amino acids. From germline, CDR1 is MNHEY and CDR2 SMNVEV (reference sequence). V lost 6 bases and J lost 3, with 15 bases in between. Clones were read by immunoSEQ multiplex PCR, and TCRdb kept only the in-frame ones, dropping some. The sample gives 2 million to 2.5 million clones, roughly 90% of which show up once; approximately 0.41% is in the top ten. The rearrangement joins TRBV27 to TRBJ2-1; no firm D call. Sequenced material: naive CD4+ T cells from PBMCs. Subset given: CD45RA+ positively selected. The source of this sequence is a man between 18 and 29 years old in good health. Some clones in this sample may be carry-over from other donors' samples. CDR3 sequence reads: CASSIRPTDYNEQFF. The CDR3 coding sequence is TGTGCCAGCAGCATTCGTCCTACAGACTACAATGAGCAGTTCTTC.